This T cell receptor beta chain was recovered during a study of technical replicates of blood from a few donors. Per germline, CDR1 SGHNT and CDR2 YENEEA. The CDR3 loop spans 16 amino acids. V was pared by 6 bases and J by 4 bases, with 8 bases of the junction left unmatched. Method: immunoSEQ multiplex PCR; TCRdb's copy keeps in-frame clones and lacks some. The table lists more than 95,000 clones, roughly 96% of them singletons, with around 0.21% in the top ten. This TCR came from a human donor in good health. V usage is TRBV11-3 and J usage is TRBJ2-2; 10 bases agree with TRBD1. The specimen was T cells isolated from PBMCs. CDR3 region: CASRHSGTGATGELFF. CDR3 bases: TGTGCCAGCAGGCACAGCGGGACAGGGGCCACCGGGGAGCTGTTTTTT. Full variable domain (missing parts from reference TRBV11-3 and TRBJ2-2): EAGVVQSPRYKIIEKKQPVAFWCNPISGHNTLYWYLQNLGQGPELLIRYENEEAVDDSQLPKDRFSAERLKGVDSTLKIQPAELGDSAVYLCASRHSGTGATGELFFGEGSRLTVL.